This T cell receptor (beta chain) is from a study of cytomegalovirus exposure and HLA in healthy donors. The study, taken as a whole, reports: Most of the TCR beta V segments (in an earlier analysis) were productive either about 87% or about 30% of the time.

The CDR3 has 12 amino acids. Germline V gives CDR1 ENHRY, CDR2 SYGVKD. Trimming took 6 bases from V and 2 from J, leaving 7 bases between them. The PCR made use of 60 Vbeta and 13 Jbeta primers. This table comes from immunoSEQ multiplex PCR, and its TCRdb copy is limited to in-frame clones, with some not included. The table records 130,000 to 150,000 clones, 70% to 85% of them present only once. With respect to this clone: The antigen is not known.

The rearrangement uses TRBV10-3 and TRBJ2-5, with a possible D match to TRBD1 (6 bases). Sequencing was carried out using PBMCs. The TCR comes from a woman aged 55-69 years in good health and CMV-seropositive. For the CDR3, the DNA is TGTGCCATCAGCGACAGGCAAGAGACCCAGTACTTC. This encodes CAISDRQETQYF.